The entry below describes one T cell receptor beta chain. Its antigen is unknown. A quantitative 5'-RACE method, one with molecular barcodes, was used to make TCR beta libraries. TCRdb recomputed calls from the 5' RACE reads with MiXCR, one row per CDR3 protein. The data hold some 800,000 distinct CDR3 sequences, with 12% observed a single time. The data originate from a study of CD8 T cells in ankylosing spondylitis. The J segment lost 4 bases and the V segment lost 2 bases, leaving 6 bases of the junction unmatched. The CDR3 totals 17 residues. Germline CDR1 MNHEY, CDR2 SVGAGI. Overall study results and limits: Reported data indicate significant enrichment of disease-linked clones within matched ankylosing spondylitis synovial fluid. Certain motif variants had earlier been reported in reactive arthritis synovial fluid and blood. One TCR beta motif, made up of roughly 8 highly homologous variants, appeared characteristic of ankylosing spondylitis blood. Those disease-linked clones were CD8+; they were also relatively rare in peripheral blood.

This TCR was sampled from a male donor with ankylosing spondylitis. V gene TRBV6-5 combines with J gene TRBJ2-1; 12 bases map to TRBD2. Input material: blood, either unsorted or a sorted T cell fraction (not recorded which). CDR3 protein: CASSYLPGTSGYNEQFF. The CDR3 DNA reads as TGTGCCAGCAGTTACCTACCCGGGACTAGCGGGTACAATGAGCAGTTCTTC.